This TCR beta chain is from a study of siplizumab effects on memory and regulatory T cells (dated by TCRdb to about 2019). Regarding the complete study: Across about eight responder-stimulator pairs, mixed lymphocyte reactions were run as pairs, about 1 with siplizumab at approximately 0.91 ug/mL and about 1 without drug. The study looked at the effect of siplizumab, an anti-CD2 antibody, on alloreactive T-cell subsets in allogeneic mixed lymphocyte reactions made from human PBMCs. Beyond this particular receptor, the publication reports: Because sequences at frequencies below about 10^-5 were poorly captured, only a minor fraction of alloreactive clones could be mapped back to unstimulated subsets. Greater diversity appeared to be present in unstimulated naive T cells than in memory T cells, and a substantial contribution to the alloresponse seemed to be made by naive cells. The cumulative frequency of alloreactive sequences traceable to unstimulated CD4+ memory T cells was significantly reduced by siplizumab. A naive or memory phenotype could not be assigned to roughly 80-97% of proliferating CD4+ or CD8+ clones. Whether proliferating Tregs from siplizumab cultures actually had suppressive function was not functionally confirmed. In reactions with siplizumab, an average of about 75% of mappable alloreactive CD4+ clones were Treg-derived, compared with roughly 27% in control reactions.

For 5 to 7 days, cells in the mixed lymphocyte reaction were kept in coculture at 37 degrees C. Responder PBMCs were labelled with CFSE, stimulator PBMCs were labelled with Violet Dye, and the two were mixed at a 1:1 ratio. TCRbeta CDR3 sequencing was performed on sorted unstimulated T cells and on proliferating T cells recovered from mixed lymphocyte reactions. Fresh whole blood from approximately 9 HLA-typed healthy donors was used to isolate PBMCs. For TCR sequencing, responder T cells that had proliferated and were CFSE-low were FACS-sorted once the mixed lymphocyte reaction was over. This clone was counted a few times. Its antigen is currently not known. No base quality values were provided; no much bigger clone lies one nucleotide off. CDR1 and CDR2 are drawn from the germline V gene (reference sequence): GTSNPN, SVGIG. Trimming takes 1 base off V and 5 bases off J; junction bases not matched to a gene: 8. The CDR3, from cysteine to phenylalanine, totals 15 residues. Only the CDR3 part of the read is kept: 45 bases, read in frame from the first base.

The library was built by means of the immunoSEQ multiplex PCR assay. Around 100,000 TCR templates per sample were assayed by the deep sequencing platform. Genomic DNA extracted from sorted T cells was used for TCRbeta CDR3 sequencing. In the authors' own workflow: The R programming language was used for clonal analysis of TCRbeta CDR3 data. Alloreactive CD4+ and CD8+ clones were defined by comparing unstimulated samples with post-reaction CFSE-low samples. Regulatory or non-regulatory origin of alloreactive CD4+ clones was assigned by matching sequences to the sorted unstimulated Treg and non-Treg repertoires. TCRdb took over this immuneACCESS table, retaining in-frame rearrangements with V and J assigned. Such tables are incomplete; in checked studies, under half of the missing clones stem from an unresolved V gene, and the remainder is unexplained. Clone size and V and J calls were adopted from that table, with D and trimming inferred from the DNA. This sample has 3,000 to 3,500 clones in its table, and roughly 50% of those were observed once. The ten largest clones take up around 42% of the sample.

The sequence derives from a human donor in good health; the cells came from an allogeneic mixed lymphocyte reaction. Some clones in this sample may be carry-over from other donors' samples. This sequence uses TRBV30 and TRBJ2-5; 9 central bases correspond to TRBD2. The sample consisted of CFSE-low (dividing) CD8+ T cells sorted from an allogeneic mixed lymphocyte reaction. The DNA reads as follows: TGTGCCTGGAGTGCACTCGGGACTAGCTGGGAGACCCAGTACTTC. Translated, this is CAWSALGTSWETQYF.